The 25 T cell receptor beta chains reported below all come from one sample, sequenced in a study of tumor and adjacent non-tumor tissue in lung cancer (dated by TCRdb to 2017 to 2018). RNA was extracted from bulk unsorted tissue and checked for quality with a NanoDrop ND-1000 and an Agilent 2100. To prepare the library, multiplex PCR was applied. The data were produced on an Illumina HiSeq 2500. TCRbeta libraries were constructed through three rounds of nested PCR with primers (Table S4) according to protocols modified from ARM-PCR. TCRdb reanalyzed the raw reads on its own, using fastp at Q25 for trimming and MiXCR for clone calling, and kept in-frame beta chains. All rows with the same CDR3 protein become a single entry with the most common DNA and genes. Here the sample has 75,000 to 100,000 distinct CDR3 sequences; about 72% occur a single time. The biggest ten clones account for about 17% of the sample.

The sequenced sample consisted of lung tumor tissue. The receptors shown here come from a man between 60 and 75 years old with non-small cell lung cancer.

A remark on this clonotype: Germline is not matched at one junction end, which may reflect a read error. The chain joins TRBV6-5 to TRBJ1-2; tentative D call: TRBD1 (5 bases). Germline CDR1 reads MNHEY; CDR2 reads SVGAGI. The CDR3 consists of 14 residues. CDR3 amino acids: CASNRQSGSGSYAF. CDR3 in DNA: TGTGCCAGCAATCGACAGAGTGGGAGTGGAAGCTACGCCTTC.

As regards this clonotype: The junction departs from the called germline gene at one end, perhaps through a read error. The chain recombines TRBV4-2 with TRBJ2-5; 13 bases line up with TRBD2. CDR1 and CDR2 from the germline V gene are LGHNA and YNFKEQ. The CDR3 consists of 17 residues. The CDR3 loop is CASSHQTSGGASETQNF. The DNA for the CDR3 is TGTGCCAGCAGCCACCAAACTAGCGGGGGGGCGAGCGAGACCCAGAACTTC.

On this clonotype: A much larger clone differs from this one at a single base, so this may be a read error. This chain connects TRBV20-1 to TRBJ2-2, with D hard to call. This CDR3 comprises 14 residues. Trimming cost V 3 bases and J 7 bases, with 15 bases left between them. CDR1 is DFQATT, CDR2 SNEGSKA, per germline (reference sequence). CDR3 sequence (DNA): TGCAGTGCTAGCCGCTTCGGGTTGGACGGGGAGCTGTTTTTT. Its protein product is CSASRFGLDGELFF.

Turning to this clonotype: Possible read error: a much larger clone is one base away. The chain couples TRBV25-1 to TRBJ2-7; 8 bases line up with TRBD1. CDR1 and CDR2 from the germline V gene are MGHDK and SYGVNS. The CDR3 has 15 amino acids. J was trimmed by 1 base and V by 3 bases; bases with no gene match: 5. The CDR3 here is CASSDPRQGSYEQYF. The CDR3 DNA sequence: TGTGCCAGCAGTGACCCACGACAGGGGTCCTACGAGCAGTACTTC.

CDR3 loop: CASNQSGQGHNEQFF. The CDR3 DNA sequence: TGTGCCAGCAATCAGAGCGGCCAGGGCCACAATGAGCAGTTCTTC. V is TRBV28 and J is TRBJ2-1, with D perhaps assigned TRBD1 or TRBD2 (5 bases each). The CDR3 length is 15 residues. Germline V gives CDR1 MDHEN, CDR2 SYDVKM. The V end lost 7 bases, the J end lost 5 bases, and 18 bases lay between the germline ends.

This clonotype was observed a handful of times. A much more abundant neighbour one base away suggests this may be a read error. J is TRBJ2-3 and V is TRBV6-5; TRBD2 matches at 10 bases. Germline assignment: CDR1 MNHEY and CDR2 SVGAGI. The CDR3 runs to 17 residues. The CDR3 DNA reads TGTGCCATCAGTCCAGGACTAGCGGTCCTAAGGGGAGATACGCAGTATTTT. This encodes CAISPGLAVLRGDTQYF.

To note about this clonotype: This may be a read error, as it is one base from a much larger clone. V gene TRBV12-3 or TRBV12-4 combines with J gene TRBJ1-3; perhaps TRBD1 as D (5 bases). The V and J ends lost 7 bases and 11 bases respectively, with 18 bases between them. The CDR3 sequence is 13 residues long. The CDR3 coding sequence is TGTGCCAGCAACGTCAGGGATCGGGACGCCATATATTTT. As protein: CASNVRDRDAIYF.

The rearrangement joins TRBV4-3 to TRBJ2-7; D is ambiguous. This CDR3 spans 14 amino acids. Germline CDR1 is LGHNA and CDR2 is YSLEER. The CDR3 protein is CDINPGQEIYEQYF. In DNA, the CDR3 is TGCGACATCAACCCTGGTCAGGAAATCTACGAGCAGTACTTC.

CDR3 in amino acids: CASSRELGTLKAYEQYF. The CDR3 nucleotides read TGTGCCAGCAGCCGGGAACTGGGGACATTAAAAGCCTACGAGCAGTACTTC. V is TRBV11-2 and J is TRBJ2-7; tentative D call: TRBD1 (6 bases). This CDR3 contains 17 residues. Germline CDR1 reads SGHAT; CDR2 reads FQNNGV. V lost 5 bases, J lost 2 bases, and 22 bases lay in between.

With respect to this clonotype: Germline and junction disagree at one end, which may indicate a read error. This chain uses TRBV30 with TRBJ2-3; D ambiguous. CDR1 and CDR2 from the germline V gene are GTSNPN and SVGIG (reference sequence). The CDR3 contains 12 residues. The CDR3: CAWSILTDTKYF. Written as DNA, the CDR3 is TGTGCCTGGAGTATTCTCACAGATACGAAGTATTTT. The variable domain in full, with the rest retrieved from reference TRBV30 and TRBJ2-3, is SQTIHQWPATLVQPVGSPLSLECTVEGTSNPNLYWYRQAAGRGLQLLFYSVGIGQISSEVPQNLSASRPQDRQFILSSKKLLLSDSGFYLCAWSILTDTKYFGPGTRLTVL.

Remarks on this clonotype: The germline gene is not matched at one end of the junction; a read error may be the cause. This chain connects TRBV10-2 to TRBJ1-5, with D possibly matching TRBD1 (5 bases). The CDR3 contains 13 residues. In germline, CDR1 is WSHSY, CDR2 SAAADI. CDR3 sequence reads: CAGSWQGNQPHHF. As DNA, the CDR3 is TGCGCCGGCAGTTGGCAGGGAAATCAGCCCCATCATTTT.

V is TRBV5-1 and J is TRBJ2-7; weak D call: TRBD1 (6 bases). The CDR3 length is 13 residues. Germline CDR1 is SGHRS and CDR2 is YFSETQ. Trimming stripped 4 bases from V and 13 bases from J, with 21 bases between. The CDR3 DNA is TGCGCCAGCAGCCTGGACAGATCCTACGTGCAATACTTC. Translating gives CASSLDRSYVQYF.

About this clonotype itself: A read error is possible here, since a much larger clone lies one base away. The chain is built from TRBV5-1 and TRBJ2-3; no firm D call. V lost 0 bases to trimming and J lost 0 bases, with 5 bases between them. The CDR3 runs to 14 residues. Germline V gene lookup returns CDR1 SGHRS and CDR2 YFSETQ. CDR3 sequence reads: CASSLGHSTDTQYF. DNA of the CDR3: TGCGCCAGCAGCTTGGGACATAGCACAGATACGCAGTATTTT.

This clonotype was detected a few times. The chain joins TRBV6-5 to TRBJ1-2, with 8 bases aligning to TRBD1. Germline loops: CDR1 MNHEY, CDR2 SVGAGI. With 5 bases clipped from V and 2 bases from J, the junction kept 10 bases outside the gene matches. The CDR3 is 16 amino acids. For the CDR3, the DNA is TGTGCCAGCAGTGAGGTAACAGGGACAGGAAACTATGGCTACACCTTC. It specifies CASSEVTGTGNYGYTF.

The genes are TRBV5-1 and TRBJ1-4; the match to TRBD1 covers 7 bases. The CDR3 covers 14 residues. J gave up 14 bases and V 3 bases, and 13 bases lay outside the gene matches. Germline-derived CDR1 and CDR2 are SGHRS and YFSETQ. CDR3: CASSSGGLHESLFF. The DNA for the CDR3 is TGCGCCAGCAGCTCAGGGGGATTACATGAAAGTCTGTTTTTT.

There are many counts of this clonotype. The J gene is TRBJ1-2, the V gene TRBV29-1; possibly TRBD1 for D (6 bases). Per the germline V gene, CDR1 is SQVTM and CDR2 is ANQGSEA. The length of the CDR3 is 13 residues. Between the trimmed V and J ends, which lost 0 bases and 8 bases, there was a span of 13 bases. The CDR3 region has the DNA TGCAGCGTTGAAGAGGACAGACTATGGGGCTACACCTTC. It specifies CSVEEDRLWGYTF. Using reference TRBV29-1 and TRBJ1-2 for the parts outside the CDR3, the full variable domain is SAVISQKPSRDICQRGTSLTIQCQVDSQVTMMFWYRQQPGQSLTLIATANQGSEATYESGFVIDKFPISRPNLTFSTLTVSNMSPEDSSIYLCSVEEDRLWGYTFGSGTRLTVV.

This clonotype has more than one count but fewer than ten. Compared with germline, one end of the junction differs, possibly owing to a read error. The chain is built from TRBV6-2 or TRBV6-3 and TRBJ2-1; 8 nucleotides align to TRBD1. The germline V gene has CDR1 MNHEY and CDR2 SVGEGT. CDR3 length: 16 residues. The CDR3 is CASSGAWTGPYNGQFF. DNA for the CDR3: TGTGCCAGCAGTGGGGCATGGACAGGGCCCTACAATGGGCAGTTCTTC.

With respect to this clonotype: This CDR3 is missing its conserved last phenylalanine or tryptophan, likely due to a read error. The CDR3 region is CASSSTSMGETQYL. CDR3 sequence (DNA): TGTGCCAGCAGCTCGACTAGCATGGGAGAGACCCAGTACTTA. The gene calls are TRBV12-3 or TRBV12-4 and TRBJ2-5; 7 bases line up with TRBD2. V trimming: 6 bases; J trimming: 4 bases; junction bases outside the gene matches: 8. The CDR3 extends over 14 amino acids.

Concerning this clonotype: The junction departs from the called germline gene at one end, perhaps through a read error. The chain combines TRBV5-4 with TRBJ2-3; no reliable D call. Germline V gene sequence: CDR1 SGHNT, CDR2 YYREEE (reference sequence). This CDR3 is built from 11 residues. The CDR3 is CASITTDTQYF. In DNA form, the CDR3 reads TGTGCCAGCATCACCACAGATACGCAGTATTTC.

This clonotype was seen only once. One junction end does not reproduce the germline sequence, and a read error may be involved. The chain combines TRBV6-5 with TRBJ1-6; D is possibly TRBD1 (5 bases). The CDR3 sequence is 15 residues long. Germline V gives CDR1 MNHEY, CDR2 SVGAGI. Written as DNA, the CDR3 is TGTGTCAGCAGTTATGCAGGGACTAGGGATTCACCCCTCCACTTT. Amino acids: CVSSYAGTRDSPLHF.

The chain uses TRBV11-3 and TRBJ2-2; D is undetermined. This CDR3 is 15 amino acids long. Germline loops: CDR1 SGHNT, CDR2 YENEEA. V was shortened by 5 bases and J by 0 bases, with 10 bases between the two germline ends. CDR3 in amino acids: CASSLIVANTGELFF. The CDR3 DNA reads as TGTGCCAGCAGCCTTATCGTAGCGAACACCGGGGAGCTGTTTTTT.

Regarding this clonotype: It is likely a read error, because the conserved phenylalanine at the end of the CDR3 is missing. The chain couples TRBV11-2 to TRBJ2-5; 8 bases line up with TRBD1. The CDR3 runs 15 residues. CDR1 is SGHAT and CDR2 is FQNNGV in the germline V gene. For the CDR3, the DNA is TGTGCCAGCAGCCGGGACAGGAGTTACCATGAGACCCAGTACCTC. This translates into CASSRDRSYHETQYL.

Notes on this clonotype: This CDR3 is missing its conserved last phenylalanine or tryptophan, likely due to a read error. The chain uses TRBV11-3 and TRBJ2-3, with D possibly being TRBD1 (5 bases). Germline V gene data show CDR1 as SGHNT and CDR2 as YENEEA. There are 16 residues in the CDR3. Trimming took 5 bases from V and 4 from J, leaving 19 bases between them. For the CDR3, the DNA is TGTGCCAGCAGCCTAGGGGTAGGGGCTCACTCAGATACGCAGTATATT. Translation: CASSLGVGAHSDTQYI.

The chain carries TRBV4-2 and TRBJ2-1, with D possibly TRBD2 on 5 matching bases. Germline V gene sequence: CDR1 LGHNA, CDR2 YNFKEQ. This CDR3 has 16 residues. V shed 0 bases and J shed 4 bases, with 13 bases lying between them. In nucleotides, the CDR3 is TGTGCCAGCAGCCAAGATGTGACGGGATTGTACAATGAGCAGTTCTTC. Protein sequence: CASSQDVTGLYNEQFF.

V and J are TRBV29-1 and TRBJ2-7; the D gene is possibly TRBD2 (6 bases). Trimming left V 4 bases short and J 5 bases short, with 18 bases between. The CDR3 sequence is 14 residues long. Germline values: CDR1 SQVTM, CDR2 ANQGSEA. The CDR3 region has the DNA TGCAGCGTTGGTCGGACTACGGGTGGGAACGAGCAGTACTTC. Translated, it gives CSVGRTTGGNEQYF.